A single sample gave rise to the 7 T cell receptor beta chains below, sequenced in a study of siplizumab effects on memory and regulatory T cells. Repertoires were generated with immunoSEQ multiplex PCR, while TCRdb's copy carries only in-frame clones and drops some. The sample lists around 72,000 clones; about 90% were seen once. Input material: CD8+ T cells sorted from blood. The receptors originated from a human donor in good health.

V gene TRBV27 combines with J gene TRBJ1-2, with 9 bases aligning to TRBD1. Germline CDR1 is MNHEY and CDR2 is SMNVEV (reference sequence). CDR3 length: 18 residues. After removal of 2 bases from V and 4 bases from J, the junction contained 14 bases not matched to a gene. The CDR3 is CASSLLTGGPAGPYGYTF. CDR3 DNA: TGTGCCAGCAGTTTACTAACAGGGGGCCCGGCCGGACCCTATGGCTACACCTTC.

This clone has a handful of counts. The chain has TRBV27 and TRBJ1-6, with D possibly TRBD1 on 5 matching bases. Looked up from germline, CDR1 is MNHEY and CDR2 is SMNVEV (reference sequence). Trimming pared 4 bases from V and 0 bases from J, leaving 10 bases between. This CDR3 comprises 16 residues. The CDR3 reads CASSSDRSSYNSPLHF. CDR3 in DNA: TGTGCCAGCAGTTCAGACAGAAGCTCCTATAATTCACCCCTCCACTTT.

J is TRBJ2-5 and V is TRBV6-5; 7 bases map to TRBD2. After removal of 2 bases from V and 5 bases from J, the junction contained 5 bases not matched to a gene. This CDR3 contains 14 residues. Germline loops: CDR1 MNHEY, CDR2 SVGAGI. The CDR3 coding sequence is TGTGCCAGCAGTTACGCAAACGGGGGGGAGACCCAGTACTTC. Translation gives CASSYANGGETQYF.

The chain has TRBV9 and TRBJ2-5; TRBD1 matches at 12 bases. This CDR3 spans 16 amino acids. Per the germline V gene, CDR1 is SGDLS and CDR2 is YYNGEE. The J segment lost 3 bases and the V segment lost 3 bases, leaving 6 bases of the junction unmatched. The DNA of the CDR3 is TGTGCCAGCAGCGAGGGACAGGGGGCTTCGGAAGAGACCCAGTACTTC. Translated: CASSEGQGASEETQYF.

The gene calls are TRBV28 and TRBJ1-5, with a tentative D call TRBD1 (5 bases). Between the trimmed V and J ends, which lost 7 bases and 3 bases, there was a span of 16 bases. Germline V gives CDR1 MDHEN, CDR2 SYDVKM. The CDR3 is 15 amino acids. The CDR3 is CASTLRGEDNQPQHF. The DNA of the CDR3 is TGTGCCAGCACCCTCAGAGGGGAGGACAATCAGCCCCAGCATTTT.

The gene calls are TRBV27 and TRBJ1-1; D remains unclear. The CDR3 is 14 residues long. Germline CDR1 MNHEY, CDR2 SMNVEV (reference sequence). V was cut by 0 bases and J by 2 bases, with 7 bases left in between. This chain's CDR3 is CASSLSPLNTEAFF. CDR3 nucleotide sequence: TGTGCCAGCAGTTTATCTCCCCTTAACACTGAAGCTTTCTTT.

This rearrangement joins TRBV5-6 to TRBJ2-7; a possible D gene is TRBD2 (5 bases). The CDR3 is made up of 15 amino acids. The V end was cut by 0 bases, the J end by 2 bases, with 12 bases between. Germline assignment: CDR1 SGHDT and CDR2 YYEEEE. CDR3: CASSLGWTGTYEQYF. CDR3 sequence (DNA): TGTGCCAGCAGCTTGGGATGGACGGGGACCTACGAGCAGTACTTC.